These 8 T cell receptor beta chains were all obtained from the same sample, sequenced in a study of cytomegalovirus exposure and HLA in healthy donors. 60 Vbeta and 13 Jbeta primers were used in PCR. Using immunoSEQ multiplex PCR, the repertoire was profiled, and TCRdb retains in-frame clones only, with some absent. The repertoire consists of over 75,000 clones, with 86% occurring once and the leading ten covering around a tenth. What was sequenced was PBMCs. All receptors come from a man aged 25-45 years in good health and CMV-seropositive.

The chain employs TRBV19 and TRBJ1-4; D is possibly TRBD1 (5 bases). The CDR3 has 14 amino acids. V was cut by 5 bases and J by 7 bases, with 14 bases left in between. Germline values: CDR1 LNHDA, CDR2 SQIVND (reference sequence). The DNA of the CDR3 is TGTGCCAGTAGTGCGGGGCACCGAGGTGAAAAACTGTTTTTT. This codes for CASSAGHRGEKLFF.

This sequence joins TRBV11-3 and TRBJ2-7; 8 bases are shared with TRBD2. Trimming removed 5 bases from V and 2 bases from J; junction bases left unmatched: 8. Germline V gene data show CDR1 as SGHNT and CDR2 as YENEEA. This CDR3 is 15 amino acids long. The CDR3 region has the DNA TGTGCCAGCAGCCCCGGGAGGGCGCAGCCCTACGAGCAGTACTTC. It is translated as CASSPGRAQPYEQYF.

V usage is TRBV4-1 and J usage is TRBJ2-1; no firm D call. The CDR3 loop spans 14 amino acids. Germline-derived CDR1 and CDR2 are MGHRA and YSYEKL. V lost 2 bases, J lost 6 bases, and 11 bases lay in between. The CDR3 protein is CASSQLYSLNEQFF. CDR3 sequence (DNA): TGCGCCAGCAGCCAACTCTACTCGCTCAATGAGCAGTTCTTC.

V gene TRBV7-3 combines with J gene TRBJ2-3; TRBD2 is a possible D gene (5 bases). CDR1 and CDR2 (germline): SGHTA, FQGTGA. Trimming took off 2 bases at V and 3 bases at J, with 12 bases between the two ends. There are 15 residues in the CDR3. The DNA for the CDR3 is TGTGCCAGCAGCTTAGAGTCGGGAAAGACAGATACGCAGTATTTT. It yields the protein CASSLESGKTDTQYF.

V is TRBV27 and J is TRBJ2-2; D remains unclear. There are 13 residues in the CDR3. Trimming cost V 2 bases and J 6 bases, with 7 bases left between them. Germline lookup yields CDR1 MNHEY and CDR2 SMNVEV (reference sequence). CDR3 bases: TGTGCCAGCAGTTTAGCGAATTCCGGGGAGCTGTTTTTT. It specifies CASSLANSGELFF.

V and J are TRBV4-1 and TRBJ1-5; D ambiguous. This CDR3 has 17 amino acids. Trimming pared 0 bases from V and 1 base from J, leaving 13 bases between. CDR1 and CDR2 (germline): MGHRA, YSYEKL. The chain's CDR3 is CASSQEVVPKSNQPQHF. The DNA for the CDR3 is TGCGCCAGCAGCCAAGAAGTTGTCCCTAAGAGCAATCAGCCCCAGCATTTT.

V gene TRBV6-1 combines with J gene TRBJ2-1; D ambiguous. CDR1 and CDR2 (germline): MNHNS, SASEGT. CDR3 length: 11 residues. V was cut by 2 bases and J by 9 bases, with 5 bases left in between. The DNA of the CDR3 is TGTGCCAGCAGTGAAATCTCTGAGCAGTTCTTC. Translation: CASSEISEQFF.

In this sample, this clone turned up a few times. The chain has TRBV6-1 and TRBJ2-2; 12 bases align to TRBD2. CDR3 length: 16 residues. After removal of 2 bases from V and 7 bases from J, the junction contained 5 bases not matched to a gene. Looked up from germline, CDR1 is MNHNS and CDR2 is SASEGT. The CDR3 DNA reads as TGTGCCAGCAGTGAACGGGCTAGCGGGAGGGACGGGGAGCTGTTTTTT. Encoded protein: CASSERASGRDGELFF.